This entry lists 30 T cell receptor beta chains sequenced from one sample in a study of T cell responses to AZD1222 COVID-19 vaccine. Here immunoSEQ multiplex PCR was the method, and the copy in TCRdb shows in-frame clones only, minus some. The sample holds about 120,000 clones; almost 95% are singletons and the top ten take around 1.7%. The specimen was peripheral blood, collected on day 0 of AZD1222 vaccination. The receptors here all came from an adult in good health.

The chain is built from TRBV18 and TRBJ1-4; no firm D call. CDR3 length equals 13 residues. Germline V gives CDR1 KGHSH, CDR2 LQKENI. Trimming pared 5 bases from V and 8 bases from J, leaving 12 bases between. The CDR3 coding sequence is TGTGCCAGCTCAGATCCGGGAATCGAAAAACTGTTTTTT. This codes for CASSDPGIEKLFF.

This sequence joins TRBV2 and TRBJ2-5, with 12 positions matching TRBD2. CDR1 SNHLY and CDR2 FYNNEI come from the germline V gene. The CDR3 loop spans 19 amino acids. The V segment lost 6 bases and the J segment 2 bases; nucleotides outside the gene matches: 16. The CDR3: CASSPSWASGGVQQETQYF. The CDR3 region has the DNA TGTGCCAGCAGCCCTAGTTGGGCTAGCGGGGGGGTACAACAAGAGACCCAGTACTTC.

The chain has TRBV19 and TRBJ2-5, with D possibly TRBD2 on 6 matching bases. From germline, CDR1 is LNHDA and CDR2 SQIVND (reference sequence). Trimming shortened V by 5 bases and J by 5 bases, and 21 bases separated the two germline ends. The CDR3 is 16 residues long. Written as DNA, the CDR3 is TGTGCCAGTAGTCTCTCCGGGACCCTCGGAGGGGAGACCCAGTACTTC. Translation: CASSLSGTLGGETQYF.

CDR3 loop: CASSQTVGNNSPLHF. The CDR3 DNA sequence: TGTGCCAGCAGCCAAACGGTAGGAAATAATTCACCCCTCCACTTT. The V and J genes are TRBV3-1 (or the pseudogene TRBV3-2) and TRBJ1-6, with D uncertain. Deletions cut 2 bases from V and 5 bases from J, with 10 bases between. Germline CDR1 reads LGHDT; CDR2 reads YNNKEL (reference sequence). The CDR3 loop spans 15 amino acids.

V is TRBV19 and J is TRBJ1-5; D is unresolved. Germline CDR1 is LNHDA and CDR2 is SQIVND (reference sequence). V was trimmed by 9 bases and J by 0 bases, leaving 18 bases between them. The CDR3 extends over 16 amino acids. CDR3 nucleotide sequence: TGTGCCAGCCGCATCCGGGTGGCCGATAGCAATCAGCCCCAGCATTTT. Its protein product is CASRIRVADSNQPQHF.

This clone appeared a single time. CDR3 DNA: TGTGCCACCAGTGATCCCGGGACAGGGGGCAGTCAGCCCCAGCATTTT. Amino acid sequence: CATSDPGTGGSQPQHF. The chain recombines TRBV24-1 with TRBJ1-5, with 12 positions matching TRBD1. Losses at the gene ends were 3 bases for V and 6 bases for J; bases not matched to a gene: 5. CDR1 and CDR2 from the germline V gene are KGHDR and SFDVKD. This CDR3 contains 16 residues.

The chain links TRBV7-6 to TRBJ1-5, with D possibly matching TRBD1 (5 bases). The CDR3 is made up of 15 amino acids. V was pared by 3 bases and J by 2 bases, with 11 bases between. The germline gives CDR1 SGHVS, CDR2 FNYEAQ. CDR3 in DNA: TGTGCCAGCAGCTTGGGAGGGGCAGGCAATCAGCCCCAGCATTTT. This translates into CASSLGGAGNQPQHF.

This chain connects TRBV5-1 to TRBJ1-1; TRBD1 is a possible D gene (5 bases). CDR3 length equals 15 residues. Trimming took 0 bases from V and 5 from J, leaving 14 bases between them. Germline V gene sequence: CDR1 SGHRS, CDR2 YFSETQ. The CDR3 loop is CASSLASQGLTEAFF. The CDR3 DNA reads TGCGCCAGCAGCTTGGCCTCTCAGGGCTTAACTGAAGCTTTCTTT.

The chain is built from TRBV19 and TRBJ2-7; 9 bases are shared with TRBD2. The CDR3 covers 13 residues. V trimming: 4 bases; J trimming: 7 bases; junction bases outside the gene matches: 5. Germline CDR1 is LNHDA and CDR2 is SQIVND (reference sequence). CDR3 protein: CASSKAGGEEQYV. In DNA, the CDR3 is TGTGCCAGTAGTAAGGCGGGAGGGGAGGAGCAGTACGTC.

The genes are TRBV24-1 and TRBJ2-1, with 9 bases identical to TRBD1. This CDR3 region has 16 residues. Per the germline V gene, CDR1 is KGHDR and CDR2 is SFDVKD. V shed 3 bases, J shed 7 bases, and the junction held 9 bases outside the gene matches. CDR3 bases: TGTGCCACCAGTGATACCGGGACAGGGCGGCGAAATGAGCAGTTCTTC. Its translation is CATSDTGTGRRNEQFF.

The J gene is TRBJ2-2, the V gene TRBV18; TRBD1 agrees at 8 bases. Germline V lookup: CDR1 KGHSH, CDR2 LQKENI. The CDR3 length is 17 residues. The V segment lost 1 base and the J segment 4 bases; nucleotides outside the gene matches: 8. This CDR3 is CASSPHSQGVVTGELFF. In DNA form, the CDR3 reads TGTGCCAGCTCACCACACTCACAGGGGGTCGTCACCGGGGAGCTGTTTTTT. The complete variable domain, with remaining parts taken from reference TRBV18 and TRBJ2-2, reads NAGVMQNPRHLVRRRGQEARLRCSPMKGHSHVYWYRQLPEEGLKFMVYLQKENIIDESGMPKERFSAEFPKEGPSILRIQQVVRGDSAAYFCASSPHSQGVVTGELFFGEGSRLTVL.

The chain carries TRBV18 and TRBJ1-6; 12 bases line up with TRBD1. Germline assignment: CDR1 KGHSH and CDR2 LQKENI. The CDR3 consists of 14 residues. V shed 5 bases, J shed 8 bases, and the junction held 1 base outside the gene matches. The CDR3 coding sequence is TGTGCCAGCTCAAGGGACAGGGGGCATTCACCCCTCCACTTT. This encodes CASSRDRGHSPLHF. Full variable domain (rest looked up from reference TRBV18 and TRBJ1-6): NAGVMQNPRHLVRRRGQEARLRCSPMKGHSHVYWYRQLPEEGLKFMVYLQKENIIDESGMPKERFSAEFPKEGPSILRIQQVVRGDSAAYFCASSRDRGHSPLHFGNGTRLTVT.

The chain couples TRBV5-6 to TRBJ2-7; no clear D. CDR3 size: 12 residues. The germline V and J ends were trimmed by 4 bases and 7 bases, with 12 bases remaining between them. Germline CDR1 SGHDT, CDR2 YYEEEE. This CDR3 reads CASSLPVGEQYV. CDR3 nucleotides: TGTGCCAGCAGCCTCCCCGTGGGGGAGCAGTACGTC.

The chain uses TRBV9 and TRBJ1-4; a weak D match, TRBD1 (6 bases). CDR1 is SGDLS and CDR2 is YYNGEE in the germline V gene. V gave up 1 base and J gave up 0 bases, with 10 bases separating them. The CDR3 contains 16 residues. The DNA for the CDR3 is TGTGCCAGCAGCGTAACTGGGGGCTCAACTAATGAAAAACTGTTTTTT. Its protein product is CASSVTGGSTNEKLFF.

This chain links TRBV15 with TRBJ1-5; 9 positions agree with TRBD1. In germline, CDR1 is LNHNV, CDR2 YYDKDF (reference sequence). V shed 0 bases, J shed 7 bases, and the junction held 4 bases outside the gene matches. The CDR3 sequence is 15 residues long. The CDR3 nucleotides read TGTGCCACCAGCAGAGATAAAGGGACAGGGCAGCCCCAGCATTTT. Encoded protein: CATSRDKGTGQPQHF.

This chain links TRBV19 with TRBJ1-1, with D possibly being TRBD1 (6 bases). The V end was cut by 7 bases, the J end by 4 bases, with 10 bases between. Germline V CDR1 and CDR2: LNHDA, SQIVND (reference sequence). This CDR3 has 12 residues. CDR3 residues: CASKGVGTEAFF. The DNA for the CDR3 is TGTGCCAGTAAGGGGGTAGGCACTGAAGCTTTCTTT.

The J gene is TRBJ1-2, the V gene TRBV7-2, with D possibly TRBD1 on 5 matching bases. Per the germline V gene, CDR1 is SGHTA and CDR2 is FQGNSA. This CDR3 region has 14 residues. Trimming cost V 6 bases and J 4 bases, with 15 bases left between them. The CDR3 protein is CASSTAGPFYGYTF. In DNA, the CDR3 is TGTGCCAGCAGTACCGCAGGGCCATTCTATGGCTACACCTTC.

The rearrangement joins TRBV5-6 to TRBJ2-7; either TRBD1 or TRBD2 may fit D (5 bases each). The V end was cut by 1 base, the J end by 3 bases, with 11 bases between. The CDR3 has 14 amino acids. Germline V gives CDR1 SGHDT, CDR2 YYEEEE. The CDR3 sequence: CASSLTGTLYEQYV. CDR3 nucleotide sequence: TGTGCCAGCAGCTTGACCGGGACCCTCTACGAGCAGTACGTC.

The chain combines TRBV6-2 or TRBV6-3 with TRBJ1-2, with D hard to call. Trimming removed 2 bases from V and 6 bases from J, with 10 bases in between. The CDR3 length is 13 residues. From germline, CDR1 is MNHEY and CDR2 SVGEGT. Here the CDR3 DNA reads TGTGCCAGCAGTTACCAGCCACGGGATGGCTACACCTTC. It yields the protein CASSYQPRDGYTF.

J is TRBJ2-2 and V is TRBV6-1, with D hard to call. Germline CDR1 and CDR2: MNHNS and SASEGT. The V gene lost 2 bases and the J gene lost 1 base, with 8 bases spanning the gap. There are 15 residues in the CDR3. The chain's CDR3 is CASSEPGMNTGELFF. CDR3 nucleotide sequence: TGTGCCAGCAGTGAACCCGGAATGAACACCGGGGAGCTGTTTTTT.

CDR3 nucleotides: TGTGCCAGCAGTGACAGGGGGAGAGGGGGACAGCCCCAGCATTTT. Its protein is CASSDRGRGGQPQHF. The V gene is TRBV6-2 or TRBV6-3, the J gene TRBJ1-5; TRBD1 matches 9 bases. Trimming at V came to 5 bases and at J to 7 bases, leaving 9 bases not matched to a gene. CDR1 is MNHEY, CDR2 SVGEGT, per germline. The CDR3 contains 15 residues.

V usage is TRBV5-1 and J usage is TRBJ2-1, with 9 bases that match TRBD1. This CDR3 is 16 amino acids long. V trimming: 0 bases; J trimming: 6 bases; junction bases outside the gene matches: 7. CDR1 and CDR2 from the germline V gene are SGHRS and YFSETQ. As DNA, the CDR3 is TGCGCCAGCAGCTTGGCCCGGGACAGGGTAAGCAATGAGCAGTTCTTC. Residues: CASSLARDRVSNEQFF.

This chain's CDR3 is CASSEWTETNYGYTF. Written as DNA, the CDR3 is TGTGCCAGCAGTGAATGGACCGAGACTAACTATGGCTACACCTTC. The chain links TRBV6-1 to TRBJ1-2; no reliable D call. With 2 bases removed from V and 0 bases from J, the gap between germline ends came to 10 bases. The CDR3 spans 15 residues. The germline V gene has CDR1 MNHNS and CDR2 SASEGT.

The chain recombines TRBV4-1 with TRBJ2-1, with a weak D call TRBD2 (5 bases). V lost 1 base, J lost 0 bases, and 13 bases lay in between. The CDR3 totals 17 residues. Germline V CDR1 and CDR2: MGHRA, YSYEKL. This chain's CDR3 is CASSQGTSGNSYNEQFF. The CDR3 DNA is TGCGCCAGCAGCCAAGGGACCTCCGGGAACTCCTACAATGAGCAGTTCTTC.

V and J are TRBV2 and TRBJ1-2, with 10 bases aligning to TRBD1. Germline assignment: CDR1 SNHLY and CDR2 FYNNEI. The J segment lost 2 bases and the V segment lost 6 bases, leaving 0 bases of the junction unmatched. The CDR3 is made up of 13 amino acids. CDR3 sequence reads: CASRGQGNYGYTF. For the CDR3, the DNA is TGTGCCAGCAGGGGACAGGGGAACTATGGCTACACCTTC.

V and J are TRBV18 and TRBJ1-1; TRBD1 is a possible D gene (5 bases). With 3 bases removed from V and 8 bases from J, the gap between germline ends came to 13 bases. This CDR3 contains 13 residues. In germline, CDR1 is KGHSH, CDR2 LQKENI. Here the CDR3 DNA reads TGTGCCAGCTCACCCCAGACAGATCCGGAAGCTTTCTTT. It yields the protein CASSPQTDPEAFF.

V gene TRBV6-1 combines with J gene TRBJ2-7, with 11 bases that match TRBD1. Germline CDR1 reads MNHNS; CDR2 reads SASEGT. The CDR3 contains 15 residues. The V gene end was trimmed by 1 base and the J gene end by 3 bases; junction bases not matched to a gene: 2. The CDR3: CASSEEGTGGYEQYF. In DNA, the CDR3 is TGTGCCAGCAGTGAAGAGGGGACAGGGGGCTACGAGCAGTACTTC.

CDR3 nucleotide sequence: TGTGCCAGCAGCTTACGGACGTCCGACACCGGGGAGCTGTTTTTT. This sequence encodes CASSLRTSDTGELFF. This sequence joins TRBV6-5 and TRBJ2-2; no reliable D call. CDR3 length: 15 amino acids. Germline V gives CDR1 MNHEY, CDR2 SVGAGI. The V and J ends lost 6 bases and 3 bases respectively, with 14 bases between them.

The chain joins TRBV2 to TRBJ1-2; the D gene is possibly TRBD1 (5 bases). From germline, CDR1 is SNHLY and CDR2 FYNNEI. With 4 bases removed from V and 4 bases from J, the gap between germline ends came to 10 bases. The CDR3 is made up of 13 amino acids. CDR3 nucleotide sequence: TGTGCCAGCAGTGCGGGGGAGACCTATGGCTACACCTTC. Amino acids: CASSAGETYGYTF.

The V gene is TRBV7-8, the J gene TRBJ2-2; D ambiguous. V lost 2 bases and J lost 2, with 6 bases in between. Germline lookup yields CDR1 SGHVS and CDR2 FQNEAQ. The CDR3 is 14 amino acids. CDR3 in DNA: TGTGCCAGCAGCTTAAGGCTTAACACCGGGGAGCTGTTTTTT. This codes for CASSLRLNTGELFF.